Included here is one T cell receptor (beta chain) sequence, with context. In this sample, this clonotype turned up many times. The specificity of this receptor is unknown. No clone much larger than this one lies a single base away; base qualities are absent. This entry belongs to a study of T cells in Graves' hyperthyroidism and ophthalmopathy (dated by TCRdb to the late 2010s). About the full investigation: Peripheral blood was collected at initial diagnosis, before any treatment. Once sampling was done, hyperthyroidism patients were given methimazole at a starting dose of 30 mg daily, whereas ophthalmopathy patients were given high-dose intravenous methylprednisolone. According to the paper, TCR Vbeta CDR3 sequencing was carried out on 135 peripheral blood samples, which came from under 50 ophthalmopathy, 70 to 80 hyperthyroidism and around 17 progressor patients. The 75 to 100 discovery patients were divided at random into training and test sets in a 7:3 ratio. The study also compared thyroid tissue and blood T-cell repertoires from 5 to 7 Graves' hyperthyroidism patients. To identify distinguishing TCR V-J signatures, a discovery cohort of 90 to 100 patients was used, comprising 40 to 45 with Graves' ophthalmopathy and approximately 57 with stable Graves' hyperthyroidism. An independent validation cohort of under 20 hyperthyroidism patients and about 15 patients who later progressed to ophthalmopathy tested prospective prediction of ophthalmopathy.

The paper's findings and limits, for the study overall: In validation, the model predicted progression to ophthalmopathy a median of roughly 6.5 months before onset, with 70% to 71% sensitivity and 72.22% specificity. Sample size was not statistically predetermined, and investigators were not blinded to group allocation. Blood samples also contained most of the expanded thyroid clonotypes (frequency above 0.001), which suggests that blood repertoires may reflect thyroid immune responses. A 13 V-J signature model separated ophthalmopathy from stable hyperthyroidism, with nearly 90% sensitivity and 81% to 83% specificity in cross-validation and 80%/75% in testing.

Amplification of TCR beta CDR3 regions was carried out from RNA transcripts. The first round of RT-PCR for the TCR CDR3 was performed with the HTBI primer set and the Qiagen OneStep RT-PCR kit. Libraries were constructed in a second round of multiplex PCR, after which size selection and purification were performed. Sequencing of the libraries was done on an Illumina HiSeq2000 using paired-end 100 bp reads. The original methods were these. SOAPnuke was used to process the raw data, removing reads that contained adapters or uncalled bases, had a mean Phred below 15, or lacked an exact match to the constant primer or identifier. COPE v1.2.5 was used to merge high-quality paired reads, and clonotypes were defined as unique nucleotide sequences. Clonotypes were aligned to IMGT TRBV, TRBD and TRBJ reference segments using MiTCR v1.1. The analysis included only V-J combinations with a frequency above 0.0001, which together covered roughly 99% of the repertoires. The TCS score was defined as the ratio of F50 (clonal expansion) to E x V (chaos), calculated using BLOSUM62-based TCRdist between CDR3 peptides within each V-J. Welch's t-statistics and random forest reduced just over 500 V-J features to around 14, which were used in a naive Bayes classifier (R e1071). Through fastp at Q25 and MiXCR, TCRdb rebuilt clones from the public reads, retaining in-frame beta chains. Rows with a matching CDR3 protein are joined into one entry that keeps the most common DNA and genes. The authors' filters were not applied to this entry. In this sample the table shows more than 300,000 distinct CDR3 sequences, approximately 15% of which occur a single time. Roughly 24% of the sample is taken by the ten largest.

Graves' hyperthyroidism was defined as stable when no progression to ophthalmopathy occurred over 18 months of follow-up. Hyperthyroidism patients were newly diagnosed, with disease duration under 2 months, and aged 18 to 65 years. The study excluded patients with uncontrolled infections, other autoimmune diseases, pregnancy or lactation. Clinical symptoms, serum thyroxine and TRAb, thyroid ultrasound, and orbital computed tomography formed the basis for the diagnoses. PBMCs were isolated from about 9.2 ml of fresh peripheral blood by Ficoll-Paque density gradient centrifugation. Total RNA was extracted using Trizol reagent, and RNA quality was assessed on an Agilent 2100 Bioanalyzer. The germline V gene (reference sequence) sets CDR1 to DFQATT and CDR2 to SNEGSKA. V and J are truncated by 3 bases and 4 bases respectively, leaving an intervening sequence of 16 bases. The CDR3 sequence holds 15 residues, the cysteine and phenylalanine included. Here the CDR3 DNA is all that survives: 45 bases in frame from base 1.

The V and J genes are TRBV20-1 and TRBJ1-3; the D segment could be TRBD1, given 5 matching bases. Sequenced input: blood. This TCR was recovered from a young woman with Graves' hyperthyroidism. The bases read TGCAGTGCTAGTCGCGGGGGGTGGTTAGGAAACACCATATATTTT. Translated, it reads CSASRGGWLGNTIYF.